This TCR beta chain came from a study of T cell repertoires in cytomegalovirus infection. Study results and caveats: The ex vivo response was dominated by HLA-C-restricted CMV-specific TCR beta clonotypes.

The ends lost 4 bases at V and 9 bases at J; junction bases unmatched: 11. This CDR3 comprises 14 residues. Looked up from germline, CDR1 is SQVTM and CDR2 is ANQGSEA. This clonotype was seen a few times. What it binds is unknown. TCRdb itself ran the reads through MiXCR, one entry per CDR3 protein. The table has just under 500,000 distinct CDR3 sequences, 30% to 35% seen once. The specimen was cultured PBMCs, collected from culture after CMV antigen stimulation. This TCR came from a human donor in good health (CMV status not recorded). Some clones in this sample may be carry-over from other donors' samples. The chain combines TRBV29-1 with TRBJ2-1; 8 bases are a match to TRBD2. The CDR3 coding sequence is TGCAGCGTTGTGTCCCGGGAGGGCCTAGGTGAGCAGTTCTTC. Translating it yields CSVVSREGLGEQFF.